The following is a T cell receptor beta chain sequence with its context. What it binds is not known. No fewer than 6 micrograms of total RNA were isolated from every sample. The data were obtained in a study of blood T cells in healthy people across ages. General study results and limits: As naive T cell percentage varied, TCR beta diversity correlated strongly with it.

Together with a sample-barcoded 5' primer, a J-beta primer mix was included in a second PCR lasting about 6 to 11 cycles. The template-switch adaptor, which had 12 random nucleotides, put a tag on each cDNA molecule. TCRdb fed the 5' RACE reads into MiXCR, producing one record per CDR3 protein. This table has 780,000 or so distinct CDR3 sequences, around 25% appearing once. This CDR3 region has 14 residues. V lost 5 bases and J 5 bases, leaving 16 bases between the germline ends. Germline values: CDR1 SGHTA, CDR2 FQGTGA. These data were also reused for a study on T cells of mothers and their children. This second report adds: About 3.1 million TCR beta reads per child versus over 9 million per mother.

The source of this sequence is a boy aged 10-17 years in good health. This chain links TRBV7-3 with TRBJ2-7, with D uncertain. The sample was blood. CDR3 DNA: TGTGCCAGCAGCCCGGTGGGTGGCGGAGACGAGCAGTACTTC. Amino acid sequence: CASSPVGGGDEQYF.